This T cell receptor beta chain comes out of a study of control samples from healthy donors and cancer patients. Clones were read by immunoSEQ multiplex PCR, and TCRdb kept only the in-frame ones, dropping some. The top ten clones hold 0.75% to 0.95% of a sample with around 57,000 clones, 91% of them seen once. The CDR3 sequence is 14 residues long. CDR1 SSHAT and CDR2 FNYEAQ come from the germline V gene (reference sequence). To note about this clone: An end of the junction does not agree with germline; a read error may underlie this.

The specimen sequenced was PBMCs. The V and J genes are TRBV7-7 and TRBJ2-1, with D perhaps matching TRBD2 (5 bases). The sequence was collected from a man aged 25-40 years with colorectal cancer. This CDR3 is CASSLSLGSDEQFF. The CDR3 DNA reads TGTGCTAGCAGCTTAAGCCTGGGGAGCGATGAGCAGTTCTTC.